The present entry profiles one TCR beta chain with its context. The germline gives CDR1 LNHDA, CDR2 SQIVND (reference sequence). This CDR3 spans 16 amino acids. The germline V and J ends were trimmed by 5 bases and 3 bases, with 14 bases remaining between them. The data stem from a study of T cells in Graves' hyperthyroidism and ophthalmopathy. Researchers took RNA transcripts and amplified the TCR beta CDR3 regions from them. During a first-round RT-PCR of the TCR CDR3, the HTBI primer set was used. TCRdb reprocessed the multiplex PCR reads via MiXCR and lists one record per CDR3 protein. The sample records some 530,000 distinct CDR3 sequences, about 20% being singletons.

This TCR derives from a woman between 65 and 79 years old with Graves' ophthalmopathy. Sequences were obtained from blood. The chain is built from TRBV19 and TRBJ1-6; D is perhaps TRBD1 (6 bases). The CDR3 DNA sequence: TGTGCCAGTAGTCAAGGACAGCAAATCTATAATTCACCCCTCCACTTT. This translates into CASSQGQQIYNSPLHF.